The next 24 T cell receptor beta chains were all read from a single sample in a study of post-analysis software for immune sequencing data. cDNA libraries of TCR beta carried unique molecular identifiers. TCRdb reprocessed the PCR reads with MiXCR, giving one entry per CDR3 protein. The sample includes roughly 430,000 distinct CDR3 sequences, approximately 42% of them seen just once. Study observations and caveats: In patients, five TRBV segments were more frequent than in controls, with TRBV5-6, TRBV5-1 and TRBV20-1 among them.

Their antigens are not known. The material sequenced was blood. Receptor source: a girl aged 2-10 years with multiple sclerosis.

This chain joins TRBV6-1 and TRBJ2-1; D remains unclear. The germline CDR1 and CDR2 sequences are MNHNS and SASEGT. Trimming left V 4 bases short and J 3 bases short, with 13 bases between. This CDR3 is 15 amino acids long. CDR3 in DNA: TGTGCCAGCAGTGCTGTGGACCTGGTCTACAATGAGCAGTTCTTC. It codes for CASSAVDLVYNEQFF.

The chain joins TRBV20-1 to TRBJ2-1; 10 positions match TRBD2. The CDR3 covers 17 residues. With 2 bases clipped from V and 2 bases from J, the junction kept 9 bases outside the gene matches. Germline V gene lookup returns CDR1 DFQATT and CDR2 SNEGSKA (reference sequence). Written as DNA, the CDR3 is TGCAGTGCTAGAACCCCCACTAGCGGGACAGCCTACAATGAGCAGTTCTTC. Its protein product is CSARTPTSGTAYNEQFF.

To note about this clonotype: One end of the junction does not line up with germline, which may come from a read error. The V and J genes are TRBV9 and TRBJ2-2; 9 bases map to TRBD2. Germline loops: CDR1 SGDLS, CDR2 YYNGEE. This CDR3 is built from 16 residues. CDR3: CASSVGASGDTGKLFF. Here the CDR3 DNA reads TGTGCCAGCAGCGTAGGCGCTAGCGGGGACACCGGGAAGCTGTTTTTT.

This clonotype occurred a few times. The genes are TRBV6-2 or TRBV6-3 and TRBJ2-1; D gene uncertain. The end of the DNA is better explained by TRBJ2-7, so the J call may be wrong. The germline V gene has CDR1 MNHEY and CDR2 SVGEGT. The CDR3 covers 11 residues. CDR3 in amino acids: CASSYVFEQYF. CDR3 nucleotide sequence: TGTGCCAGCAGTTACGTCTTCGAGCAGTACTTC.

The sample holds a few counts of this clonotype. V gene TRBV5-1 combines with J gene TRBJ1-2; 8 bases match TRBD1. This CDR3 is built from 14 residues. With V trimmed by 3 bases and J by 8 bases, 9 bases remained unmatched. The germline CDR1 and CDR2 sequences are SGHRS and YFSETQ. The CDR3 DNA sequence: TGCGCCAGCAGCTCCGGACAGGGCGATCTCGGCTACACCTTC. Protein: CASSSGQGDLGYTF.

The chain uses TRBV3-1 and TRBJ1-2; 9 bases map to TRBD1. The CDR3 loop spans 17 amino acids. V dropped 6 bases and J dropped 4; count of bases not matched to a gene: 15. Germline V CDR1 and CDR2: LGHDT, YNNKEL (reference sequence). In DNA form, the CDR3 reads TGTGCCAGCAGACAAATTTACGAGGGACAGGGAATCTATGGCTACACCTTC. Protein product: CASRQIYEGQGIYGYTF.

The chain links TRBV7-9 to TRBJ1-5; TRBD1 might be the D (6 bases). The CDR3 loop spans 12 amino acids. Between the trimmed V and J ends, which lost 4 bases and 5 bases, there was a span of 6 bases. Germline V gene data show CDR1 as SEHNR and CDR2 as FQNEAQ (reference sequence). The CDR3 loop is CASSWTDQPQHF. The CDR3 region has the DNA TGTGCCAGCAGCTGGACAGATCAGCCCCAGCATTTT.

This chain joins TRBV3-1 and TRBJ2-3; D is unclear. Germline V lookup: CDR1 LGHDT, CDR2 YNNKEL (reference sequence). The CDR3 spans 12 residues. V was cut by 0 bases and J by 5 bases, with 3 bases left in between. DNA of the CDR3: TGTGCCAGCAGCCAAGACCAAGATACGCAGTATTTT. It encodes CASSQDQDTQYF.

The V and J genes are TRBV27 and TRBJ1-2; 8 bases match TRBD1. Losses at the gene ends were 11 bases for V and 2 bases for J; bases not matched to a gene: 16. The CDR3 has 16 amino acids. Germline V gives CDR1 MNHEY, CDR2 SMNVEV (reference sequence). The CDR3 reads CAARDRKIVGNYGYTF. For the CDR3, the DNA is TGTGCCGCCCGGGACAGGAAAATTGTAGGGAACTATGGCTACACCTTC.

The CDR3 DNA sequence: TGTGCCAGCAGTGATACAGGGCAAGAGACCCAGTACTTC. It specifies CASSDTGQETQYF. The chain joins TRBV12-3 or TRBV12-4 to TRBJ2-7; perhaps TRBD1 as D (6 bases). The J call may not be correct, given that the DNA end is closer to TRBJ2-5. The CDR3 spans 13 residues.

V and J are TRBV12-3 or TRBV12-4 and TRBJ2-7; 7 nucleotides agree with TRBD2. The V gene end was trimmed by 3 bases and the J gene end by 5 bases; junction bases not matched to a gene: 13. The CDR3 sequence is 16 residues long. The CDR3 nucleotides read TGTGCCAGCAGTTTGGGACCCGGGCGGGAGAACCACGAGCAGTACTTC. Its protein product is CASSLGPGRENHEQYF.

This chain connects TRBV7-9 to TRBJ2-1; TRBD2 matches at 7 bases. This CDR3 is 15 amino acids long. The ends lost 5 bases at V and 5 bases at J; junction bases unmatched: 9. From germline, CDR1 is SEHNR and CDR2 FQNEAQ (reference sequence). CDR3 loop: CASSPGAGYDNEQFF. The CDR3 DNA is TGTGCCAGCAGCCCCGGAGCGGGATATGACAATGAGCAGTTCTTC.

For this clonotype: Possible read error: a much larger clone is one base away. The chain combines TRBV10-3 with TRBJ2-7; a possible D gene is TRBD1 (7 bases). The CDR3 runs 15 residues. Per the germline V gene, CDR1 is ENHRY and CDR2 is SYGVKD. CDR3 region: CTISESSGGGYEQYF. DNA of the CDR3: TGTACCATCAGTGAGTCGTCAGGGGGAGGCTACGAGCAGTACTTC.

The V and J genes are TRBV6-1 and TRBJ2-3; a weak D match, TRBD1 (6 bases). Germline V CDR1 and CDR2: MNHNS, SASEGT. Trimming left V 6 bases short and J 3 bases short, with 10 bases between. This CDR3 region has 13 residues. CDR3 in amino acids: CASRGARTDTQYF. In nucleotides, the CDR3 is TGTGCCAGCAGGGGGGCTCGGACAGATACGCAGTATTTT.

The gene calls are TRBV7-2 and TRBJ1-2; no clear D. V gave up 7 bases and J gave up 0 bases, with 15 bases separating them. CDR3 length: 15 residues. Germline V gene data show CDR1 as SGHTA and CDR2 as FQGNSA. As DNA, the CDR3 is TGTGCCAGCACCGGAGGAGGGCCTACTAACTATGGCTACACCTTC. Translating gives CASTGGGPTNYGYTF.

The CDR3 sequence is CASSYKGGYEQYF. CDR3 DNA: TGTGCCAGCAGTTACAAGGGGGGCTACGAGCAGTACTTC. The genes are TRBV6-5 and TRBJ2-7; possibly TRBD1 or TRBD2 for D (6 bases each). Deletions cut 2 bases from V and 3 bases from J, with 8 bases between. Germline-derived CDR1 and CDR2 are MNHEY and SVGAGI. This CDR3 region has 13 residues.

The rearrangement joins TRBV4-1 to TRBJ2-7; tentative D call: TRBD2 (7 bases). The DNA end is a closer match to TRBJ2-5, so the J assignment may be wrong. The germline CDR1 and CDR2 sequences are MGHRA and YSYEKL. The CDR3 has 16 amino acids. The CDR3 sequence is CASSQKGGGLIGTQYF. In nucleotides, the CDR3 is TGCGCCAGCAGCCAGAAGGGGGGAGGGCTCATAGGGACCCAGTACTTC.

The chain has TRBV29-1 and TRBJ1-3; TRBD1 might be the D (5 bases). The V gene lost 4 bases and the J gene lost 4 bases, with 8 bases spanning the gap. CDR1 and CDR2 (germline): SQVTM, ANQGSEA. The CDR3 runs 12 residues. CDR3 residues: CSVGTPGNTIYF. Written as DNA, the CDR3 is TGCAGCGTTGGGACACCGGGAAACACCATATATTTT. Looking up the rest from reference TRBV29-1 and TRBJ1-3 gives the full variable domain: SAVISQKPSRDICQRGTSLTIQCQVDSQVTMMFWYRQQPGQSLTLIATANQGSEATYESGFVIDKFPISRPNLTFSTLTVSNMSPEDSSIYLCSVGTPGNTIYFGEGSWLTVV.

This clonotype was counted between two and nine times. Written as DNA, the CDR3 is TGTGCCAGCACGAATGGGGGTGAAGAGACCCAGTACTTC. Amino acid sequence: CASTNGGEETQYF. V usage is TRBV28 and J usage is TRBJ2-5, with D perhaps being TRBD1 or TRBD2 (5 bases each). The germline gives CDR1 MDHEN, CDR2 SYDVKM. The CDR3 loop spans 13 amino acids. Trimming stripped 7 bases from V and 3 bases from J, with 12 bases between.

The CDR3 bases are TGTGCCAGCAGCTTTAGCGCGGAGACCCAGTACTTC. Its protein is CASSFSAETQYF. The genes are TRBV7-9 and TRBJ2-5; D possibly corresponds to TRBD2 (5 bases). The CDR3 runs to 12 residues. Germline CDR1 is SEHNR and CDR2 is FQNEAQ (reference sequence). V lost 3 bases and J 5 bases, leaving 7 bases between the germline ends. The full variable domain, completed using reference TRBV7-9 and TRBJ2-5, is DTGVSQNPRHKITKRGQNVTFRCDPISEHNRLYWYRQTLGQGPEFLTYFQNEAQLEKSRLLSDRFSAERPKGSFSTLEIQRTEQGDSAMYLCASSFSAETQYFGPGTRLLVL.

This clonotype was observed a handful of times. The CDR3: CASRDRECGYTF. The CDR3 DNA reads TGTGCCAGCAGGGACAGGGAGTGTGGCTACACCTTC. The rearrangement uses TRBV6-2 or TRBV6-3 and TRBJ1-2, with 8 positions matching TRBD1. V lost 6 bases to trimming and J lost 7 bases; unmatched junction nucleotides: 4. The V gene's germline CDR1 is MNHEY and CDR2 SVGEGT. The CDR3 loop spans 12 amino acids.

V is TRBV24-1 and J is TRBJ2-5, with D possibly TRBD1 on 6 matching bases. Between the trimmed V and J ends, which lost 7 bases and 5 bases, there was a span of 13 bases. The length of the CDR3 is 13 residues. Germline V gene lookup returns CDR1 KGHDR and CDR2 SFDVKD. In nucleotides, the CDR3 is TGTGCCACCAGACAGGGATCGAGGGAGACCCAGTACTTC. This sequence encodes CATRQGSRETQYF.

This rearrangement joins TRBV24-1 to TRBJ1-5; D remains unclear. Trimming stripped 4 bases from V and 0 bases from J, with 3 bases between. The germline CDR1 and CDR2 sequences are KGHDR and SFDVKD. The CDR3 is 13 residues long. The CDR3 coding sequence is TGTGCCACCAGTGAAGATAGCAATCAGCCCCAGCATTTT. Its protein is CATSEDSNQPQHF.

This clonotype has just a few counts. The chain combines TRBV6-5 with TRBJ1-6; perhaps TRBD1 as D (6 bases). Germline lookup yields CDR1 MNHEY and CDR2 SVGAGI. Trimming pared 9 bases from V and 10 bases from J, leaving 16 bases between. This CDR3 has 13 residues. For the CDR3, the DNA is TGTGCCAGTAGACCGGGACACCAGTCACCCCTCCACTTT. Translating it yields CASRPGHQSPLHF.